Described below is a single T cell receptor (beta chain) sequence and its context. Its antigen is unknown. The data derive from a study of T cell responses to AZD1222 COVID-19 vaccine. General observations from the study: Unmutated variant regions reportedly attract nearly half of all spike-specific TCRs. Spike-specific TCR depth and breadth grew after two AZD1222 doses.

Repertoires were generated with immunoSEQ multiplex PCR, while TCRdb's copy carries only in-frame clones and drops some. There are 99,000 or so clones in the sample; over 75% occur only once, and around 9% lies in the top ten. Germline V lookup: CDR1 SNHLY, CDR2 FYNNEI. V shed 6 bases, J shed 0 bases, and the junction held 1 base outside the gene matches. This CDR3 region has 13 residues. This specimen was peripheral blood, taken on day 0 of AZD1222 vaccination. The chain is built from TRBV2 and TRBJ1-1; TRBD1 matches at 7 bases. The sequence was collected from an adult in good health. This CDR3 is CASRTGMNTEAFF. The CDR3 bases are TGTGCCAGCAGGACAGGGATGAACACTGAAGCTTTCTTT.